This entry features one T cell receptor (beta chain) sequence. The record originates from a study of control samples from healthy donors and cancer patients. Only in-frame clones appear in the TCRdb table, and some are missing; sequencing was by immunoSEQ multiplex PCR. The data contain around 83,000 clones, 90% to 95% of them singletons. Material for sequencing was PBMCs. The receptor's source is a woman in her thirties or forties with lung cancer.

This chain's CDR3 is CASSIGFEQPQHF. The DNA of the CDR3 is TGTGCCAGTAGTATTGGTTTCGAACAGCCCCAGCATTTT. The V and J genes are TRBV19 and TRBJ1-5; D is unclear. Germline assignment: CDR1 LNHDA and CDR2 SQIVND (reference sequence). The CDR3 is made up of 13 amino acids. V gave up 3 bases and J gave up 7 bases, with 10 bases separating them. Based on the CDR3 plus reference TRBV19 and TRBJ1-5, the full variable domain is DGGITQSPKYLFRKEGQNVTLSCEQNLNHDAMYWYRQDPGQGLRLIYYSQIVNDFQKGDIAEGYSVSREKKESFPLTVTSAQKNPTAFYLCASSIGFEQPQHFGDGTRLSIL.